The present T cell receptor beta chain was sequenced within a study of shared clonotypes between healthy human individuals. Whole-study findings and limits: Shared clonotypes: about 4.6% naive CD4, around 4% naive CD8, around 2.4% memory CD4, 0.35% to 0.5% memory CD8. Large sequencing depth failed to make sorted-subset sequencing complete, rarefaction showed.

The CDR3 consists of 13 residues. The V end was cut by 8 bases, the J end by 0 bases, with 11 bases between. Germline V CDR1 and CDR2: SNHLY, FYNNEI. Per sorted-subset replicate PCR, input was around 200 ng DNA, representing around 30,000 T cell genomes. Produced via immunoSEQ multiplex PCR; TCRdb's table is partial and in-frame only. The sample holds about 2 million clones; about 95% are singletons and the top ten take roughly 1.1%. Cells designated naive CD8 were CD45RO-negative and were positively selected for CCR7, with terminally differentiated effector memory CD45RA+ cells excluded. With respect to this clone: Its antigen is currently unknown.

This TCR was sampled from a man between 18 and 29 years old in good health. Material for sequencing was naive CD8+ T cells sorted from blood. V and J are TRBV2 and TRBJ2-7, with D possibly being TRBD2 (6 bases). CDR3 bases: TGTGCCAGCCAGTTCGGGGGCTCCTACGAGCAGTACTTC. Protein: CASQFGGSYEQYF.